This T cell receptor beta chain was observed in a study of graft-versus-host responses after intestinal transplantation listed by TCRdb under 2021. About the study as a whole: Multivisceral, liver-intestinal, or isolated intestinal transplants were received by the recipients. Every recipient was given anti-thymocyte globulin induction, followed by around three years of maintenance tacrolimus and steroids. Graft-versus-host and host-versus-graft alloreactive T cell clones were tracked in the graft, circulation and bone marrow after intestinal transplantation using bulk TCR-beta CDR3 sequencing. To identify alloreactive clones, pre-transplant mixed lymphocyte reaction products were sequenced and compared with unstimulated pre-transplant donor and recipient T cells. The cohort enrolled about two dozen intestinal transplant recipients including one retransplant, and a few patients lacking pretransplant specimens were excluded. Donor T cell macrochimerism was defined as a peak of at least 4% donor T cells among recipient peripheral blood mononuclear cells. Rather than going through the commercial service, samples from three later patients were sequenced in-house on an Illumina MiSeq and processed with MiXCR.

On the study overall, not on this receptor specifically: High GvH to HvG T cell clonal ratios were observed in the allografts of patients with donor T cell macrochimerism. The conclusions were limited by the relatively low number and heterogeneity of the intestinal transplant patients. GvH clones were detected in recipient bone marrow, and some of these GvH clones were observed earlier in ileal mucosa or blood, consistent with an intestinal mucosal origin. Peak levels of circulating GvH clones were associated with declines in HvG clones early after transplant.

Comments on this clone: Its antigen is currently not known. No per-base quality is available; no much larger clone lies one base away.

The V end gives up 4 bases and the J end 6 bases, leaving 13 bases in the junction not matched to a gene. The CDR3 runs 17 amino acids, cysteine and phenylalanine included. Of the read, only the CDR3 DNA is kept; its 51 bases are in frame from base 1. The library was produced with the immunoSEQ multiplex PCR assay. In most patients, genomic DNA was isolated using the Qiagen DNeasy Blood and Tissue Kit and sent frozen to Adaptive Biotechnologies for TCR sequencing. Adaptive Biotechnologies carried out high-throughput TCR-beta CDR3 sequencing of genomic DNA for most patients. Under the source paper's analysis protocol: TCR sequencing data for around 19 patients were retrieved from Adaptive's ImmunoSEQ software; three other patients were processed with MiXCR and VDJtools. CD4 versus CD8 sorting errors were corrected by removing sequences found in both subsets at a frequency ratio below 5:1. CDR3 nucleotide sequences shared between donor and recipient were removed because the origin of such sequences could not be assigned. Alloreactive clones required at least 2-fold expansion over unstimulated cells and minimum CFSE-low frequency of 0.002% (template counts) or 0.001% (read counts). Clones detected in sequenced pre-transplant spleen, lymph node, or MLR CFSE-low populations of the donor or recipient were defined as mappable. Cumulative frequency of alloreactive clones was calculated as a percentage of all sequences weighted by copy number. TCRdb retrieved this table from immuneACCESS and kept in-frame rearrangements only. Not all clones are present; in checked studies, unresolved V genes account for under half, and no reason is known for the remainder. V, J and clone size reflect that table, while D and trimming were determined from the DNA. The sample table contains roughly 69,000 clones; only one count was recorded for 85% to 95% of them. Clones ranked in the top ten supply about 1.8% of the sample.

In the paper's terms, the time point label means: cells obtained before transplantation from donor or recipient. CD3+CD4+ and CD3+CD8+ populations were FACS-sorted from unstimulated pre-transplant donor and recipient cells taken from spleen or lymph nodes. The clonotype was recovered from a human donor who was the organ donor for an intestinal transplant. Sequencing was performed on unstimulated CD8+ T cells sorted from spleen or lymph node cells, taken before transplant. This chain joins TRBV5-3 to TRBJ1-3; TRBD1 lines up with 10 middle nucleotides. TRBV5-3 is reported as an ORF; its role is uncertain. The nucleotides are TGTGCCAGAAGCAGGGTTACGCCGGGACAGGGGTTAAACACCATATATTTT. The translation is CARSRVTPGQGLNTIYF.